These 18 T cell receptor beta chains were all obtained from the same sample, sequenced in a study of T cells after yellow fever vaccination. Each CDR3 protein is one row after TCRdb ran MiXCR on the 5' RACE reads. In the table there are approximately 120,000 distinct CDR3 sequences, 7.5% to 10% of which are singletons. The material sequenced was CD8+ T cells sorted from PBMCs, taken on the day of the yellow fever booster vaccination. These receptors all come from a young man who received the YFV17D yellow fever vaccine.

This clonotype was seen repeatedly, ten times or more. The J gene is TRBJ1-5, the V gene TRBV27, with D tentatively TRBD1 (5 bases). V lost 3 bases and J lost 5, with 11 bases in between. The germline V gene encodes CDR1 MNHEY and CDR2 SMNVEV (reference sequence). The length of the CDR3 is 14 residues. In DNA, the CDR3 is TGTGCCAGCAGTTTGGCGGGGCTGGATCAGCCCCAGCATTTT. Protein: CASSLAGLDQPQHF.

This clonotype was observed a handful of times. The chain combines TRBV4-3 with TRBJ2-3, with D perhaps matching TRBD2 (5 bases). Per germline, CDR1 LGHNA and CDR2 YSLEER. The CDR3 length is 14 residues. V was clipped by 2 bases and J by 2 bases, with 8 bases between them. The CDR3 spells CASSQLGITDTQYF. The CDR3 coding sequence is TGCGCCAGCAGCCAACTCGGGATCACAGATACGCAGTATTTT.

This chain joins TRBV7-9 and TRBJ2-1, with 8 bases fitting TRBD1. Germline CDR1 reads SEHNR; CDR2 reads FQNEAQ (reference sequence). The CDR3 sequence is 15 residues long. V was clipped by 0 bases and J by 8 bases; unmatched bases: 6. CDR3 in DNA: TGTGCCAGCAGCTTAGCAGGACAGGGTTTCCATGAGCAGTTCTTC. Protein product: CASSLAGQGFHEQFF. The whole variable domain, remainder taken from reference TRBV7-9 and TRBJ2-1, is DTGVSQNPRHKITKRGQNVTFRCDPISEHNRLYWYRQTLGQGPEFLTYFQNEAQLEKSRLLSDRFSAERPKGSFSTLEIQRTEQGDSAMYLCASSLAGQGFHEQFFGPGTRLTVL.

This rearrangement joins TRBV19 to TRBJ1-6; 11 bases are shared with TRBD1. Trimming removed 5 bases from V and 10 bases from J; junction bases left unmatched: 4. The CDR3 loop spans 14 amino acids. Germline CDR1 LNHDA, CDR2 SQIVND (reference sequence). CDR3 protein: CASSPRTGGSPLHF. Written as DNA, the CDR3 is TGTGCCAGTAGTCCGCGGACAGGGGGCTCACCCCTCCACTTT. The whole variable domain, remainder taken from reference TRBV19 and TRBJ1-6, is DGGITQSPKYLFRKEGQNVTLSCEQNLNHDAMYWYRQDPGQGLRLIYYSQIVNDFQKGDIAEGYSVSREKKESFPLTVTSAQKNPTAFYLCASSPRTGGSPLHFGNGTRLTVT.

This clonotype was detected a few times. This chain links TRBV7-9 with TRBJ2-3; no firm D call. This CDR3 region has 15 residues. Germline V gives CDR1 SEHNR, CDR2 FQNEAQ (reference sequence). V was shortened by 1 base and J by 0 bases, with 8 bases between the two germline ends. The CDR3 nucleotides read TGTGCCAGCAGCTTAGTCGAGCCTAGCACAGATACGCAGTATTTT. This translates into CASSLVEPSTDTQYF.

This chain links TRBV5-1 with TRBJ2-4, with D perhaps matching TRBD2 (6 bases). In germline, CDR1 is SGHRS, CDR2 YFSETQ. V lost 0 bases and J lost 3, with 16 bases in between. The CDR3 is made up of 17 amino acids. The CDR3 sequence: CASSLVSRLGGKNIQYF. CDR3 nucleotide sequence: TGCGCCAGCAGCTTGGTCAGTAGGCTGGGAGGCAAAAACATTCAGTACTTC. Using reference TRBV5-1 and TRBJ2-4 for the parts outside the CDR3, the full variable domain is KAGVTQTPRYLIKTRGQQVTLSCSPISGHRSVSWYQQTPGQGLQFLFEYFSETQRNKGNFPGRFSGRQFSNSRSEMNVSTLELGDSALYLCASSLVSRLGGKNIQYFGAGTRLSVL.

This sequence joins TRBV25-1 and TRBJ2-5, with a tentative D call TRBD1 (6 bases). V shed 2 bases and J shed 1 base, with 11 bases lying between them. This CDR3 has 15 amino acids. CDR1 is MGHDK, CDR2 SYGVNS, per germline. The CDR3 DNA is TGTGCCAGCAGTGAAGTTACAGGGCCCCAAGAGACCCAGTACTTC. Translation: CASSEVTGPQETQYF.

This clonotype turned up a few times. V gene TRBV4-3 combines with J gene TRBJ2-7; D is possibly TRBD1 (5 bases). Per germline, CDR1 LGHNA and CDR2 YSLEER. The CDR3 totals 14 residues. V shed 0 bases and J shed 5 bases, with 11 bases lying between them. CDR3 nucleotides: TGCGCCAGCAGCCAAGAATGGCAGGGCCACGAGCAGTACGTC. This encodes CASSQEWQGHEQYV.

The J gene is TRBJ1-6, the V gene TRBV6-1; D not certain. Germline CDR1 reads MNHNS; CDR2 reads SASEGT. The V gene lost 4 bases and the J gene lost 10 bases, with 17 bases spanning the gap. The CDR3 is made up of 15 amino acids. CDR3 nucleotide sequence: TGTGCCAGCAGTGGAAGACTAAGCACGTCATCACCCCTCCACTTT. Protein product: CASSGRLSTSSPLHF.

This clonotype was observed many times. The genes are TRBV11-2 and TRBJ2-5; no firm D call. V lost 3 bases and J lost 5, with 7 bases in between. The germline V gene has CDR1 SGHAT and CDR2 FQNNGV. The CDR3 is 12 residues long. The CDR3 sequence: CASSLDWETQYF. The CDR3 coding sequence is TGTGCCAGCAGCTTGGATTGGGAGACCCAGTACTTC.

This clonotype was seen repeatedly, ten times or more. V usage is TRBV25-1 and J usage is TRBJ2-3, with D perhaps matching TRBD1 (6 bases). The length of the CDR3 is 16 residues. V lost 1 base and J lost 2, with 13 bases in between. Germline loops: CDR1 MGHDK, CDR2 SYGVNS. CDR3 nucleotides: TGTGCCAGCAGTGAATCAGGGGTTTTCAACACAGATACGCAGTATTTT. It encodes CASSESGVFNTDTQYF.

The rearrangement uses TRBV6-2 or TRBV6-3 and TRBJ1-1; D might be TRBD1 (5 bases). Trimming stripped 2 bases from V and 1 base from J, with 8 bases between. This CDR3 has 14 residues. Germline V gene lookup returns CDR1 MNHEY and CDR2 SVGEGT. The CDR3 region is CASSYAGRNTEAFF. The CDR3 DNA reads TGTGCCAGCAGTTACGCAGGGAGGAACACTGAAGCTTTCTTT.

V is TRBV6-6 and J is TRBJ1-2; possible D gene TRBD1, 5 bases. CDR1 is MNHNY, CDR2 SVGAGI, per germline (reference sequence). CDR3 length: 19 residues. V was clipped by 0 bases and J by 0 bases, with 20 bases between them. In DNA form, the CDR3 reads TGTGCCAGCAGTTACTCGATCGAGGGGTCACTGGGGGCTAACTATGGCTACACCTTC. This translates into CASSYSIEGSLGANYGYTF.

The table lists this clonotype with a few counts. The chain is built from TRBV11-2 and TRBJ2-1, with unresolved D. V gave up 2 bases and J gave up 4 bases, with 12 bases separating them. The length of the CDR3 is 15 residues. The germline CDR1 and CDR2 sequences are SGHAT and FQNNGV. CDR3 in amino acids: CASSLPDYVYNEQFF. The CDR3 region has the DNA TGTGCCAGCAGCTTACCAGATTACGTGTACAATGAGCAGTTCTTC.

V usage is TRBV7-3 and J usage is TRBJ1-1, with a weak D call TRBD1 (5 bases). Trimming took off 5 bases at V and 4 bases at J, with 14 bases between the two ends. The CDR3 runs 14 residues. Germline CDR1 is SGHTA and CDR2 is FQGTGA. CDR3 loop: CASSPSGAGTEAFF. DNA of the CDR3: TGTGCCAGCAGCCCATCCGGGGCCGGCACTGAAGCTTTCTTT.

The chain couples TRBV9 to TRBJ2-1; D uncertain. The CDR3 consists of 15 residues. V was pared by 3 bases and J by 8 bases, with 18 bases between. Looked up from germline, CDR1 is SGDLS and CDR2 is YYNGEE. CDR3 loop: CASSGEVADRDEQFF. The CDR3 DNA is TGTGCCAGCAGCGGGGAAGTCGCCGACCGCGATGAGCAGTTCTTC.

A few counts support this clonotype. The rearrangement links TRBV20-1 to TRBJ2-6; 10 bases agree with TRBD1. The V segment lost 4 bases and the J segment 3 bases; nucleotides outside the gene matches: 12. The CDR3 sequence is 18 residues long. Germline V lookup: CDR1 DFQATT, CDR2 SNEGSKA (reference sequence). CDR3: CSATYWTGGIHGANVLTF. The CDR3 region has the DNA TGCAGTGCTACCTACTGGACAGGGGGAATCCATGGGGCCAACGTCCTGACTTTC.

Ten or more counts support this clonotype. V and J are TRBV6-5 and TRBJ2-7; D not certain. CDR1 MNHEY and CDR2 SVGAGI come from the germline V gene. CDR3 size: 16 residues. V was trimmed by 1 base and J by 0 bases, leaving 13 bases between them. DNA for the CDR3: TGTGCCAGCAGTTACTTAGGCAGACTGAGCTCCTACGAGCAGTACTTC. Its protein product is CASSYLGRLSSYEQYF.